This T cell receptor beta chain derives from a study of T cell repertoires in cytomegalovirus infection. The CDR3 has 14 residues. Unmatched junction bases numbered 5, after V lost 5 bases and J lost 5 bases. Germline V gene data show CDR1 as LNHDA and CDR2 as SQIVND (reference sequence). MiXCR, run by TCRdb on the reads, gives a single entry per CDR3 protein. Among 750,000 to 900,000 distinct CDR3 sequences, approximately 32% were seen once, and the ten largest hold around 14%. This clonotype has just a few counts. What it binds is not known. The specimen comprised cultured CD8+ T cells from PBMCs, sampled from culture after CMV antigen stimulation. The rearrangement uses TRBV19 and TRBJ2-1; 8 bases match TRBD1. The receptor comes from a human donor in good health (CMV status not recorded). Some clones in this sample may be carry-over from other donors' samples. CDR3 nucleotide sequence: TGTGCCAGTAGTCGGCAGGGGGCCAACAATGAGCAGTTCTTC. Protein: CASSRQGANNEQFF.